A single sample is the source of the 30 T cell receptor beta chains below, sequenced in a study of control samples from healthy donors and cancer patients (dated by TCRdb to the early 2020s). Library method: the immunoSEQ multiplex PCR assay. The source is immuneACCESS, and TCRdb retained only in-frame sequences with V and J called. Part of the clones is not carried over; for the studies checked, unresolved V genes explain less than half of this, and the remainder is unexplained. This sample holds under 450,000 clones; 80% to 95% were observed only once. About 6.3% of the sample is held by the ten biggest clonotypes. The sequenced material came from PBMCs. The receptors were gathered from a man aged 40-49 years with head and neck cancer.

The chain links TRBV6-6 to TRBJ2-7; 9 positions match TRBD1. From germline, CDR1 is MNHNY and CDR2 SVGAGI (reference sequence). J lost 4 bases, V lost 6 bases, and 4 bases had no gene match. The CDR3 runs to 13 residues. CDR3 region: CASSRTGDYEQYF. The CDR3 bases are TGTGCCAGCAGCAGGACAGGGGATTACGAGCAGTACTTC.

This clone was detected once. The rearrangement links TRBV5-1 to TRBJ2-3, with 8 bases that match TRBD2. Germline CDR1 SGHRS, CDR2 YFSETQ. Trimming cost V 4 bases and J 3 bases; bases outside gene matches: 4. The CDR3 loop spans 14 amino acids. The CDR3 spells CASSPGGVTDTQYF. The CDR3 nucleotides read TGCGCCAGCAGCCCGGGGGGGGTGACAGATACGCAGTATTTT.

The genes are TRBV2 and TRBJ2-7; perhaps TRBD1 as D (6 bases). Germline V CDR1 and CDR2: SNHLY, FYNNEI. The CDR3 totals 16 residues. V lost 8 bases and J lost 4, with 24 bases in between. The CDR3 here is CASQRGGNYAAYEQYF. The CDR3 DNA reads as TGTGCCAGCCAGCGAGGGGGAAATTACGCTGCTTACGAGCAGTACTTC.

This clone appeared a single time. The chain uses TRBV6-5 and TRBJ2-7; weak D call: TRBD2 (6 bases). This CDR3 contains 16 residues. V was shortened by 0 bases and J by 0 bases, with 12 bases between the two germline ends. Germline values: CDR1 MNHEY, CDR2 SVGAGI. CDR3 in DNA: TGTGCCAGCAGTTACTCGCTGGAGGGGACCTCCTACGAGCAGTACTTC. Protein product: CASSYSLEGTSYEQYF.

The J gene is TRBJ2-4, the V gene TRBV7-8; 7 nucleotides match TRBD2. There are 16 residues in the CDR3. Trimming took 1 base from V and 0 from J; bases not matched to a gene: 3. Germline V CDR1 and CDR2: SGHVS, FQNEAQ. The CDR3 reads CASSLEAGLAKNIQYF. The CDR3 coding sequence is TGTGCCAGCAGCTTAGAAGCGGGACTAGCCAAAAACATTCAGTACTTC.

This clone has only a few counts. The chain uses TRBV7-9 and TRBJ2-5; D may match TRBD1 or TRBD2 (5 bases each). The germline V gene has CDR1 SEHNR and CDR2 FQNEAQ (reference sequence). This CDR3 is 13 amino acids long. V lost 3 bases, J lost 4 bases, and 9 bases lay in between. The CDR3 bases are TGTGCCAGCAGCTTCAGTGGGGGAGAGACCCAGTACTTC. This sequence encodes CASSFSGGETQYF.

The chain uses TRBV6-5 and TRBJ2-2; TRBD1 aligns across 8 bases. CDR1 MNHEY and CDR2 SVGAGI come from the germline V gene. The CDR3 has 14 amino acids. With 9 bases clipped from V and 6 bases from J, the junction kept 9 bases outside the gene matches. CDR3 amino acids: CASRQGREAGELFF. The DNA of the CDR3 is TGTGCCAGTCGACAGGGGCGCGAGGCCGGGGAGCTGTTTTTT.

This chain uses TRBV15 with TRBJ1-2; D is undetermined. Germline CDR1 is LNHNV and CDR2 is YYDKDF (reference sequence). This CDR3 has 14 residues. The V end lost 1 base, the J end lost 2 bases, and 8 bases lay between the germline ends. In nucleotides, the CDR3 is TGTGCCACCAGCAGAGCGAACAGCAACTATGGCTACACCTTC. Its translation: CATSRANSNYGYTF.

The chain is built from TRBV30 and TRBJ2-7; 7 positions match TRBD2. V trimming: 3 bases; J trimming: 3 bases; junction bases outside the gene matches: 11. CDR1 is GTSNPN, CDR2 SVGIG, per germline (reference sequence). The CDR3 totals 15 residues. The chain's CDR3 is CAWSRWRELIYEQYF. Here the CDR3 DNA reads TGTGCCTGGAGCAGATGGCGGGAGCTTATCTACGAGCAGTACTTC.

The chain combines TRBV3-1 (or the pseudogene TRBV3-2) with TRBJ2-1; D not certain. The CDR3 covers 12 residues. The V gene's germline CDR1 is LGHDT and CDR2 YNNKEL (reference sequence). V lost 1 base and J lost 4, with 2 bases in between. The CDR3 reads CASSQVYNEQFF. The CDR3 DNA is TGTGCCAGCAGCCAAGTTTACAATGAGCAGTTCTTC.

The genes are TRBV3-1 (or the pseudogene TRBV3-2) and TRBJ2-7; a possible D gene is TRBD2 (6 bases). Trimming took off 5 bases at V and 4 bases at J, with 18 bases between the two ends. The CDR3 is 15 residues long. CDR1 and CDR2 (germline): LGHDT, YNNKEL (reference sequence). CDR3 in amino acids: CASSTRDPYQYEQYF. The CDR3, as DNA: TGTGCCAGCAGCACGCGGGACCCCTATCAATACGAGCAGTACTTC.

V is TRBV6-4 and J is TRBJ2-2; TRBD1 might be the D (6 bases). The germline V gene has CDR1 MRHNA and CDR2 SNTAGT. V lost 5 bases to trimming and J lost 6 bases, with 22 bases between them. The length of the CDR3 is 17 residues. CDR3 residues: CASSHRAVGPRAGELFF. As DNA, the CDR3 is TGTGCCAGCAGTCACAGGGCCGTCGGGCCCAGGGCCGGGGAGCTGTTTTTT.

This rearrangement joins TRBV13 to TRBJ2-6; tentative D call: TRBD2 (5 bases). This CDR3 comprises 15 residues. CDR1 is PRHDT and CDR2 is FYEKMQ in the germline V gene (reference sequence). V was pared by 6 bases and J by 0 bases, with 9 bases between. The CDR3 coding sequence is TGTGCCAGCAGATGGGGAGCCTCTGGGGCCAACGTCCTGACTTTC. Amino acid sequence: CASRWGASGANVLTF.

This sequence joins TRBV11-2 and TRBJ2-1, with D perhaps matching TRBD1 or TRBD2 (5 bases each). V was trimmed by 8 bases and J by 15 bases, leaving 23 bases between them. Germline V lookup: CDR1 SGHAT, CDR2 FQNNGV. This CDR3 has 13 residues. The CDR3 coding sequence is TGTGCCAGCGCCTGGGAGAGGACATCACATGCGTTCTTC. It translates to CASAWERTSHAFF. Looking up the rest from reference TRBV11-2 and TRBJ2-1 gives the full variable domain: EAGVAQSPRYKIIEKRQSVAFWCNPISGHATLYWYQQILGQGPKLLIQFQNNGVVDDSQLPKDRFSAERLKGVDSTLKIQPAKLEDSAVYLCASAWERTSHAFFGPGTRLTVL.

The CDR3 here is CASSFSSGGSGNTIYF. For the CDR3, the DNA is TGTGCCAGCAGCTTTTCATCAGGGGGCTCTGGAAACACCATATATTTT. V usage is TRBV7-6 and J usage is TRBJ1-3, with 7 bases lining up with TRBD1. The trim removed 3 bases at V and 0 bases at J, leaving 5 bases unmatched. This CDR3 spans 16 amino acids. Germline V CDR1 and CDR2: SGHVS, FNYEAQ.

V is TRBV4-3 and J is TRBJ1-1; tentative D call: TRBD1 (5 bases). V was shortened by 0 bases and J by 4 bases, with 15 bases between the two germline ends. The CDR3 length is 16 residues. CDR1 and CDR2 (germline): LGHNA, YSLEER. The CDR3 region has the DNA TGCGCCAGCAGCCAAGAGGGTTTAGGGGCTGGCACTGAAGCTTTCTTT. It yields the protein CASSQEGLGAGTEAFF.

This chain links TRBV27 with TRBJ1-5, with a tentative D call TRBD1 (6 bases). The CDR3 is 15 amino acids. Deletions cut 6 bases from V and 3 bases from J, with 15 bases between. The germline CDR1 and CDR2 sequences are MNHEY and SMNVEV (reference sequence). CDR3 region: CASREGGLLNQPQHF. The CDR3 region has the DNA TGTGCCAGCAGGGAGGGGGGTCTCCTCAATCAGCCCCAGCATTTT.

This clone was found once. V gene TRBV27 combines with J gene TRBJ1-1; TRBD1 matches at 7 bases. V gave up 2 bases and J gave up 4 bases; unmatched junction bases: 7. Germline values: CDR1 MNHEY, CDR2 SMNVEV (reference sequence). This CDR3 has 15 amino acids. The CDR3 coding sequence is TGTGCCAGCAGTTTACCGGGACAGTGGGCCACTGAAGCTTTCTTT. It is translated as CASSLPGQWATEAFF.

The chain employs TRBV5-1 and TRBJ2-7, with D possibly matching TRBD1 (5 bases). The CDR3 loop spans 15 amino acids. From germline, CDR1 is SGHRS and CDR2 YFSETQ. Trimming took off 1 base at V and 0 bases at J, with 11 bases between the two ends. CDR3 nucleotide sequence: TGCGCCAGCAGCTTGACGGCAGGGAACTCCTACGAGCAGTACTTC. Its protein is CASSLTAGNSYEQYF.

The chain carries TRBV6-5 and TRBJ1-1; a possible D gene is TRBD1 (5 bases). Germline loops: CDR1 MNHEY, CDR2 SVGAGI. V lost 2 bases and J lost 3, with 16 bases in between. The CDR3 is 16 amino acids. CDR3 in amino acids: CASSYPRDGLHTEAFF. CDR3 coding DNA: TGTGCCAGCAGTTACCCCCGGGACGGGCTTCACACTGAAGCTTTCTTT.

V gene TRBV7-8 combines with J gene TRBJ1-1, with a tentative D call TRBD1 (5 bases). V lost 1 base to trimming and J lost 8 bases, with 14 bases between them. The CDR3 consists of 14 residues. The germline CDR1 and CDR2 sequences are SGHVS and FQNEAQ. CDR3 coding DNA: TGTGCCAGCAGCTTAGTTATCGGGGCGAGGGAAGCTTTCTTT. It yields the protein CASSLVIGAREAFF.

In this sample, this clone turned up once. This chain connects TRBV30 to TRBJ1-3, with D perhaps TRBD1 (6 bases). Germline CDR1 is GTSNPN and CDR2 is SVGIG (reference sequence). The V gene lost 1 base and the J gene lost 4 bases, with 11 bases spanning the gap. CDR3 length: 14 amino acids. CDR3: CAWSGRGTGNTIYF. The CDR3 DNA is TGTGCCTGGAGTGGGAGGGGGACGGGAAACACCATATATTTT. Drawing the rest from reference TRBV30 and TRBJ1-3, the complete variable domain is SQTIHQWPATLVQPVGSPLSLECTVEGTSNPNLYWYRQAAGRGLQLLFYSVGIGQISSEVPQNLSASRPQDRQFILSSKKLLLSDSGFYLCAWSGRGTGNTIYFGEGSWLTVV.

This chain connects TRBV5-8 to TRBJ1-3; D call uncertain. This CDR3 is built from 17 residues. The V end was cut by 0 bases, the J end by 0 bases, with 13 bases between. Germline CDR1 reads SGHTS; CDR2 reads YDEGEE. The CDR3 bases are TGTGCCAGCAGCTTGGCCGGTGGATACAGCTCTGGAAACACCATATATTTT. Protein product: CASSLAGGYSSGNTIYF.

The chain has TRBV3-1 (or the pseudogene TRBV3-2) and TRBJ1-6; D unresolved. The CDR3 has 17 amino acids. The germline V gene has CDR1 LGHDT and CDR2 YNNKEL (reference sequence). V lost 1 base and J lost 0, with 10 bases in between. The CDR3 sequence: CASSQGRQSSYNSPLHF. The CDR3 nucleotides read TGTGCCAGCAGCCAAGGGAGGCAAAGCTCCTATAATTCACCCCTCCACTTT.

The V gene is TRBV6-6, the J gene TRBJ2-7; TRBD2 might be the D (6 bases). Germline V gene lookup returns CDR1 MNHNY and CDR2 SVGAGI (reference sequence). This CDR3 has 14 residues. V shed 8 bases and J shed 0 bases, with 14 bases lying between them. CDR3 sequence: CASGSGKSSYEQYF. DNA of the CDR3: TGTGCCAGCGGTAGCGGTAAAAGCTCCTACGAGCAGTACTTC.

V is TRBV6-5 and J is TRBJ2-1; 12 bases line up with TRBD2. CDR1 is MNHEY, CDR2 SVGAGI, per germline. V dropped 8 bases and J dropped 5; count of bases not matched to a gene: 4. The CDR3 has 14 amino acids. The CDR3: CASHTSGGNNEQFF. CDR3 DNA: TGTGCCAGCCATACTAGCGGGGGGAACAATGAGCAGTTCTTC.

This chain links TRBV11-2 with TRBJ1-4, with TRBD1 identical over 10 bases. The V segment lost 4 bases and the J segment 8 bases; nucleotides outside the gene matches: 19. The CDR3 runs to 19 residues. Germline V gives CDR1 SGHAT, CDR2 FQNNGV. CDR3 nucleotide sequence: TGTGCCAGCAGCTCCTATCCCGGGGGACAGGGGATGGAAGGAGAAAAACTGTTTTTT. Translation: CASSSYPGGQGMEGEKLFF.

The V gene is TRBV19, the J gene TRBJ2-5; D may correspond to TRBD1 or TRBD2 (5 bases each). Per the germline V gene, CDR1 is LNHDA and CDR2 is SQIVND (reference sequence). V was trimmed by 5 bases and J by 5 bases, leaving 15 bases between them. The CDR3 totals 14 residues. This CDR3 reads CASSDGTSGETQYF. Written as DNA, the CDR3 is TGTGCCAGTAGTGACGGGACGTCGGGGGAGACCCAGTACTTC.

V usage is TRBV7-2 and J usage is TRBJ2-5, with 7 bases matching TRBD1. Germline-derived CDR1 and CDR2 are SGHTA and FQGNSA. The CDR3 length is 15 residues. The ends lost 3 bases at V and 4 bases at J; junction bases unmatched: 8. CDR3 sequence reads: CASSLYRGTGETQYF. CDR3 nucleotide sequence: TGTGCCAGCAGCTTGTACAGGGGCACGGGAGAGACCCAGTACTTC.

A few counts support this clone. The chain is built from TRBV12-5 and TRBJ1-2, with 9 bases fitting TRBD1. With 8 bases clipped from V and 3 bases from J, the junction kept 4 bases outside the gene matches. Germline V lookup: CDR1 LGHNT, CDR2 FRNRAP. The CDR3 totals 13 residues. CDR3 sequence: CASRRQGDYGYTF. In nucleotides, the CDR3 is TGTGCTAGTAGGAGACAGGGGGACTATGGCTACACCTTC.